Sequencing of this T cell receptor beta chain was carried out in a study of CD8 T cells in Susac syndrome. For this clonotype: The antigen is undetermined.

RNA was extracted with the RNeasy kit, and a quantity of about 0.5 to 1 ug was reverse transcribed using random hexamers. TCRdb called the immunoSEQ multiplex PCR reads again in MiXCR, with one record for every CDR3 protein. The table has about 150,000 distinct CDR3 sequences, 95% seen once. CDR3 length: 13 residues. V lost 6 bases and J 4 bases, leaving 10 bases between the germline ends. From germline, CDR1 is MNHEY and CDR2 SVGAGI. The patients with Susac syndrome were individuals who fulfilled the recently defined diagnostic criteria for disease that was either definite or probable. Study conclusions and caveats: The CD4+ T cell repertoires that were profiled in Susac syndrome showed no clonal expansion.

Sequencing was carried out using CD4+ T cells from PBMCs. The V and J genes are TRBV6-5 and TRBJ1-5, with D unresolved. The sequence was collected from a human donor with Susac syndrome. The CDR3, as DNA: TGTGCCAGCAGCCCCCACCGGAATCAGCCCCAGCATTTT. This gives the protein CASSPHRNQPQHF.